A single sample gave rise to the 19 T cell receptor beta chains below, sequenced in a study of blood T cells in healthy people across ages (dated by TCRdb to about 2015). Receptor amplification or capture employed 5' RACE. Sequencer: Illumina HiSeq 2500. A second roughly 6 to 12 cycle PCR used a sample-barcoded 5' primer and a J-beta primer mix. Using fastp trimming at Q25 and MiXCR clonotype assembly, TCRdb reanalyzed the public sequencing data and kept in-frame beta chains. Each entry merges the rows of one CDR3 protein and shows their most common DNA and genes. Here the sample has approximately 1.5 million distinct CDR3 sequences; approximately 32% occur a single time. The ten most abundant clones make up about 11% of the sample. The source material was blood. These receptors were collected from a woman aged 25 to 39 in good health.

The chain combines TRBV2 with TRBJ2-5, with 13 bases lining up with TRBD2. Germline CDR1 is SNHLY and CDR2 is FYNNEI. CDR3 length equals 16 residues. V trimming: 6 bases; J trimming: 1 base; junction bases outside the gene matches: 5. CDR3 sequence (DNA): TGTGCCAGCAGGCCGGGACTAGCGGGGATCCAAGAGACCCAGTACTTC. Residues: CASRPGLAGIQETQYF.

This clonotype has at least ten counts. The CDR3 here is CASSLSPGQETQYF. CDR3 coding DNA: TGCGCCAGCAGCTTGTCCCCGGGCCAAGAGACCCAGTACTTC. The rearrangement joins TRBV5-1 to TRBJ2-5; the D is unclear. The CDR3 extends over 14 amino acids. The germline gives CDR1 SGHRS, CDR2 YFSETQ. Trimming left V 1 base short and J 1 base short, with 8 bases between. Based on the CDR3 plus reference TRBV5-1 and TRBJ2-5, the full variable domain is KAGVTQTPRYLIKTRGQQVTLSCSPISGHRSVSWYQQTPGQGLQFLFEYFSETQRNKGNFPGRFSGRQFSNSRSEMNVSTLELGDSALYLCASSLSPGQETQYFGPGTRLLVL.

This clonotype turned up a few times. CDR3: CSARDQWRINQETQYF. The DNA for the CDR3 is TGCAGTGCTAGAGATCAATGGAGGATTAATCAAGAGACCCAGTACTTC. V is TRBV20-1 and J is TRBJ2-5, with TRBD2 as a possible D gene (5 bases). The germline CDR1 and CDR2 sequences are DFQATT and SNEGSKA (reference sequence). The CDR3 loop spans 16 amino acids. V was pared by 0 bases and J by 2 bases, with 16 bases between.

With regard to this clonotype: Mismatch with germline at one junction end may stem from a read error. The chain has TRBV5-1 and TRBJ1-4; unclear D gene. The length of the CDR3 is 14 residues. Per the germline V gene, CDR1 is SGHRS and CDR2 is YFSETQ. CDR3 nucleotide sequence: TGCGCCAACAGCCCCATGGGTAGGGATGAAAAACTGTTTTTT. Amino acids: CANSPMGRDEKLFF.

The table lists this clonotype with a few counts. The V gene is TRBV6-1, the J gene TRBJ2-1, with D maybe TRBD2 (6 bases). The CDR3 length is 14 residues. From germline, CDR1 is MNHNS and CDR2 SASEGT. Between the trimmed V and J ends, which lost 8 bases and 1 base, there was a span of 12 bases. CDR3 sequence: CASWSSASYNEQFF. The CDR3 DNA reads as TGTGCCAGCTGGTCTAGCGCTTCCTACAATGAGCAGTTCTTC.

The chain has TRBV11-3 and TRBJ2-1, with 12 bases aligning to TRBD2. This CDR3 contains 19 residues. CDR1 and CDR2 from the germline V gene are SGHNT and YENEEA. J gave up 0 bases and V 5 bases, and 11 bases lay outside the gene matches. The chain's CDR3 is CASSRDGTSGSLSYNEQFF. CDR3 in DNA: TGTGCCAGCAGCAGAGACGGGACTAGCGGGTCCCTCTCCTACAATGAGCAGTTCTTC.

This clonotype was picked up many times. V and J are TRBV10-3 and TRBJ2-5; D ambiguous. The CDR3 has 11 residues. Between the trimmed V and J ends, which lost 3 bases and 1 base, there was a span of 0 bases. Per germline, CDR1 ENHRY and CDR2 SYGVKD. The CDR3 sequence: CAISDQETQYF. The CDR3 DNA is TGTGCCATCAGTGACCAAGAGACCCAGTACTTC.

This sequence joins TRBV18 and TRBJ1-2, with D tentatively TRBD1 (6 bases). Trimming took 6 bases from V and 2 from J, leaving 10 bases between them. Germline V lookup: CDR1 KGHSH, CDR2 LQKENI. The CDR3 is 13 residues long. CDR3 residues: CASSTGRNYGYTF. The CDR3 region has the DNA TGTGCCAGCTCGACAGGCAGAAACTATGGCTACACCTTC.

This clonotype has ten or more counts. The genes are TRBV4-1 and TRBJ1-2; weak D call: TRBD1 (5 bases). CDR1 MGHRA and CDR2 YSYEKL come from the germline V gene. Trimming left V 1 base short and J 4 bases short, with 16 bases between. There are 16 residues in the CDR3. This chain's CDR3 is CASSQGGSIGGYGYTF. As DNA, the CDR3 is TGCGCCAGCAGCCAAGGGGGGTCCATCGGGGGCTATGGCTACACCTTC.

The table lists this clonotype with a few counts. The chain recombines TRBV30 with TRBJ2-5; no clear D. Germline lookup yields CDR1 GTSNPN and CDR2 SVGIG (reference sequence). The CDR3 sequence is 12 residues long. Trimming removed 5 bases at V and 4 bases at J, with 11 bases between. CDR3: CAWAPPGETQYF. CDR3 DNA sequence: TGTGCCTGGGCCCCTCCGGGAGAGACCCAGTACTTC. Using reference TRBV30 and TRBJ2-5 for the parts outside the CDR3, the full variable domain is SQTIHQWPATLVQPVGSPLSLECTVEGTSNPNLYWYRQAAGRGLQLLFYSVGIGQISSEVPQNLSASRPQDRQFILSSKKLLLSDSGFYLCAWAPPGETQYFGPGTRLLVL.

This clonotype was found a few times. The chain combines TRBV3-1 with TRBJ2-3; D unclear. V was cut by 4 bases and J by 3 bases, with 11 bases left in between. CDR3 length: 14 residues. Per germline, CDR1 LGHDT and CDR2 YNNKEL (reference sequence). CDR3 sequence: CASSLGKETDTQYF. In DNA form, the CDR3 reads TGTGCCAGCAGCCTGGGGAAAGAAACAGATACGCAGTATTTT.

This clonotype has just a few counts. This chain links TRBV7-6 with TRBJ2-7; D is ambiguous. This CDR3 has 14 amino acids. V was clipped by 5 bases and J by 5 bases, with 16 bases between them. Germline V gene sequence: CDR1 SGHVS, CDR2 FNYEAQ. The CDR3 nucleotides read TGTGCCAGCAGCCCACGGTTGAAGCCGGACGAGCAGTACTTC. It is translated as CASSPRLKPDEQYF.

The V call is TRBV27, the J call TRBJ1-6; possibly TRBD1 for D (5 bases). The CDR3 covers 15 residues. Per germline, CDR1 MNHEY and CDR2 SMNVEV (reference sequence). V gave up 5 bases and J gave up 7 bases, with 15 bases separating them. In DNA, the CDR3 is TGTGCCAGCAGTCCGGTGGGGACGGACAATTCACCCCTCCACTTT. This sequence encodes CASSPVGTDNSPLHF.

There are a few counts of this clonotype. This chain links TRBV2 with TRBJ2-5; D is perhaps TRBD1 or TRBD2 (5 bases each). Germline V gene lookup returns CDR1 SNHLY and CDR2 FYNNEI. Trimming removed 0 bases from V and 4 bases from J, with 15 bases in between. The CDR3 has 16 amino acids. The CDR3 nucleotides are TGTGCCAGCAGTGAAGCTGTGACAGCCCGGGGAGAGACCCAGTACTTC. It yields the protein CASSEAVTARGETQYF.

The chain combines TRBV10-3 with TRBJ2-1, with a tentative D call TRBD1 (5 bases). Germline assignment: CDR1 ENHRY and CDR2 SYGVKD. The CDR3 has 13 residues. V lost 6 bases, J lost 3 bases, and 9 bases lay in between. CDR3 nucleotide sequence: TGTGCCATCAGGATTGACAGCTACAATGAGCAGTTCTTC. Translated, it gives CAIRIDSYNEQFF.

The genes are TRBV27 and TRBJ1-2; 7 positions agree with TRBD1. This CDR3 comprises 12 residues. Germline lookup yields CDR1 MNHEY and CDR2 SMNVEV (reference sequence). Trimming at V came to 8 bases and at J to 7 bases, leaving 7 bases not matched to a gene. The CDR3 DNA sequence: TGTGCCAGCCGACAGGGTGGCGGTGGCTACACCTTC. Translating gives CASRQGGGGYTF.

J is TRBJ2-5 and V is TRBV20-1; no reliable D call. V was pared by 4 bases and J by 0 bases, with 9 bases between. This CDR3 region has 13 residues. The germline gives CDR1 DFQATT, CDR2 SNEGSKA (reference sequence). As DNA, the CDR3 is TGCAGTGCTACCTGTCAGAACCAAGAGACCCAGTACTTC. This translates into CSATCQNQETQYF.

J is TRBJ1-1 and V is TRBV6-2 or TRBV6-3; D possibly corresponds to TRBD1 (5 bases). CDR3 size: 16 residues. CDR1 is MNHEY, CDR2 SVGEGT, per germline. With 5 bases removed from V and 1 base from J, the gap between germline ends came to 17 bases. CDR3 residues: CASSQPVGAGNTEAFF. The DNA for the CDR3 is TGTGCCAGCAGTCAACCCGTAGGGGCGGGGAACACTGAAGCTTTCTTT.

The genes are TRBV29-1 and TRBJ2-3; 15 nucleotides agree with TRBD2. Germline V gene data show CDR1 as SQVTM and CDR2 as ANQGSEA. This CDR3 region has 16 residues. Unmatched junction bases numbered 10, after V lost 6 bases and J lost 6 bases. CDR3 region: CSVVGLAGGSGDTQYF. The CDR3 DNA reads TGCAGCGTGGTTGGACTAGCGGGAGGGAGTGGCGATACGCAGTATTTT.